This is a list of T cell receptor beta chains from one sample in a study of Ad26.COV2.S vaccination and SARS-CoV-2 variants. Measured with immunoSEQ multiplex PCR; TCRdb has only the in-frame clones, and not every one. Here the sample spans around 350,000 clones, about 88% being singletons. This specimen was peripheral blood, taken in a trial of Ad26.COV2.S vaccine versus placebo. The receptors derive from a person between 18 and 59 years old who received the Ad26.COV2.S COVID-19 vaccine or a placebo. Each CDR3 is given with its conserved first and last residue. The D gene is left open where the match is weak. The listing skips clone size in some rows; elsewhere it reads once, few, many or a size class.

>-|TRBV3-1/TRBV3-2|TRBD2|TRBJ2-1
TGTGCCAGCAGCCAAGATGTGGGACTAGCGGGGTACAATGAGCAGTTCTTC
CASSQDVGLAGYNEQFF
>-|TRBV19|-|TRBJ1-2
TGTGCCAGTAGTTCAGGGGACACAAACTATGGCTACACCTTC
CASSSGDTNYGYTF
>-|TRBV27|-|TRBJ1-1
TGTGCCAGCAGTCTACCGGGGGAAAACACTGAAGCTTTCTTT
CASSLPGENTEAFF
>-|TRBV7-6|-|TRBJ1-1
TGTGCCAGCAGCTTAGTATCCGGAGGCATGAACACTGAAGCTTTCTTT
CASSLVSGGMNTEAFF
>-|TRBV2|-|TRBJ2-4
TGTGCCAGCAGTGAAGTTTCAGGGAATCGCGCCAAAAACATTCAGTACTTC
CASSEVSGNRAKNIQYF
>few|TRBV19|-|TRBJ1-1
TGTGCCAGTAGCCGCCACGAAAGCAGGGTGAACACTGAAGCTTTCTTT
CASSRHESRVNTEAFF
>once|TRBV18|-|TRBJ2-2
TGTGCCAGCTCATTCACAGGGAAAGATTTTGGGAACACCGGGGAGCTGTTTTTT
CASSFTGKDFGNTGELFF
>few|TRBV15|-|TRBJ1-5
TGTGCCACCAGCAGAGATCGGGACTTTAGAAGCAATCAGCCCCAGCATTTT
CATSRDRDFRSNQPQHF
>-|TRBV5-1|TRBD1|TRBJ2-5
TGCGCCAGCAGAGAGACAGGGGGCAGTTTTGAGACCCAGTACTTC
CASRETGGSFETQYF
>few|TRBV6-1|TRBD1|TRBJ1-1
TGTGCCAGCAGTGAAATGACAGGGGGGAACACTGAAGCTTTCTTT
CASSEMTGGNTEAFF
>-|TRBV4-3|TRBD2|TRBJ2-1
TGCGCCAGCAGCCAAGTCCTAGCGGGGGGGCTGTATGAGCAGTTCTTC
CASSQVLAGGLYEQFF
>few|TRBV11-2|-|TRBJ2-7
TGTGCCAGCACCCAATATGCGGGAAAAACCTACGAGCAGTACTTC
CASTQYAGKTYEQYF
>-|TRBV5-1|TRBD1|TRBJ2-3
TGCGCCAGCAGCTCGGGACAGGGGCGCACAGATACGCAGTATTTT
CASSSGQGRTDTQYF
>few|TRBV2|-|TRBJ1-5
TGTGCCAGCAGTCCCGATTATAGCAATCAGCCCCAGCATTTT
CASSPDYSNQPQHF
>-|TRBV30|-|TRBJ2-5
TGTGCCTGGATGTACCAAGAGACCCAGTACTTC
CAWMYQETQYF
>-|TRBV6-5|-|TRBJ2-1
TGTGCCAGCAGTTACGACTGGTCAGCCTACAATGAGCAGTTCTTC
CASSYDWSAYNEQFF
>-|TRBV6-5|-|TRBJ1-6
TGTGCCAGCAGTTACAGGGACTTGAAAAATTCACCCCTCCACTTT
CASSYRDLKNSPLHF
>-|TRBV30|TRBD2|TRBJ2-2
TGTGCCTGGAGTCCGAAAACGGGACTAGCGGGAACCGGGGAGCTGTTTTTT
CAWSPKTGLAGTGELFF
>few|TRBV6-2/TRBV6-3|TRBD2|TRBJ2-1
TGTGCCAGCAGTACCCGGACTAGCGCGAAATACAATGAGCAGTTCTTC
CASSTRTSAKYNEQFF
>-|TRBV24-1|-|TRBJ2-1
TGTGCCACCAGTGAGGACCACAATGAGCAGTTCTTC
CATSEDHNEQFF
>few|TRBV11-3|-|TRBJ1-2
TGTGCCAGCAGTCAAGCCGGGAATGGCTACACCTTC
CASSQAGNGYTF
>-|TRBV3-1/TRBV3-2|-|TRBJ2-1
TGTGCCAGCAGCCAAGATAGGCACTACAATGAGCAGTTCTTC
CASSQDRHYNEQFF
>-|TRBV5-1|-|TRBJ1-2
TGCGCCAGCAGCTTGCGGGCGGATGGCGGCTACACCTTC
CASSLRADGGYTF
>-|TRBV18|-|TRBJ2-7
TGTGCCAGCTCACCATGGCTCTACGAGCAGTACTTC
CASSPWLYEQYF
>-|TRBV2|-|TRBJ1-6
TGTGCCAGCAGTGAATCTTCACCCCTCCACTTT
CASSESSPLHF
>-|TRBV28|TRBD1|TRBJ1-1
TGTGCCAGCAGTACCCGGACAGGGAACACTGAAGCTTTCTTT
CASSTRTGNTEAFF
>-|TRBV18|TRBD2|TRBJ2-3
TGTGCCAGCTCACCACTCCCAGCGGGGGGCCGAAGCACAGATACGCAGTATTTT
CASSPLPAGGRSTDTQYF
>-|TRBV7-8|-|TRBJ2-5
TGTGCCAGCAGCCTGGGACTGCAAGAGACCCAGTACTTC
CASSLGLQETQYF
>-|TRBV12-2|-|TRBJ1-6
TGTGCAAGTCGCTTAGCGTTCGGACAGCTCGTGAATAGCTCCTATAATTCACCCCTCCACTTT
CASRLAFGQLVNSSYNSPLHF
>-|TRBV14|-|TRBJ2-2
TGTGCCAGCAGCCAACGGTCGCGTACCGGGGAGCTGTTTTTT
CASSQRSRTGELFF
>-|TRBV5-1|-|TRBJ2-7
TGCGCCAGCAGCCCCGTCGGGCGGGCCGCCCAGCAGTACTTC
CASSPVGRAAQQYF
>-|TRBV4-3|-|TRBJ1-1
TGCGCCAGCAGCCCAGGGTCCACTGAAGCTTTCTTT
CASSPGSTEAFF
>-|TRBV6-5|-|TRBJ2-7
TGTGCCAGCAGTTACGACTATGGGACCTACGAGCAGTACTTC
CASSYDYGTYEQYF
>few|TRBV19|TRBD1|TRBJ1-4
TGTGCCTGCGCGTTACGGGACAGACCAACTAATGAAAAACTGTTTTTT
CACALRDRPTNEKLFF
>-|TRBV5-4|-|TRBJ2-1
TGTGCCAGCAGCTTGGGCGCTTCGCGGATACAAAGTGAGCAGTTCTTC
CASSLGASRIQSEQFF
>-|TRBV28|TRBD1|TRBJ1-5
TGTGCCAGCAGACCACCAGGGGGCTACAATCAGCCCCAGCATTTT
CASRPPGGYNQPQHF
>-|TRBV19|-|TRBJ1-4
TGTGCCAGTAGTTCCGTTTTGGGCGCAACTAATGAAAAACTGTTTTTT
CASSSVLGATNEKLFF
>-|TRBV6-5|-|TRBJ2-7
TGTGCCAGCAGTTACGAGGGAATAAGCTCCTACGAGCAGTACTTC
CASSYEGISSYEQYF
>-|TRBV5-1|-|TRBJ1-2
TGCGCCAGCAGATATAACCAGATCGCTAACTATGGCTACACCTTC
CASRYNQIANYGYTF
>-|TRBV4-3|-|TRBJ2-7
TGCGCCAGCAGCCAAGATCATCTGGCTTTTAGGAACGAGCAGTACTTC
CASSQDHLAFRNEQYF
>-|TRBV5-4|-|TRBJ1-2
TGTGCCAGCAGCCCGTGGGACTCTAACTATGGCTACACCTTC
CASSPWDSNYGYTF
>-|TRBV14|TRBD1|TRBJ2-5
TGTGCCAGCAGCCCACAAGGACAGGGAGGAGAGACCCAGTACTTC
CASSPQGQGGETQYF
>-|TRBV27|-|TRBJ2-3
TGTGCCAGCAGTTTGTGGCGGGCAGATACGCAGTATTTT
CASSLWRADTQYF
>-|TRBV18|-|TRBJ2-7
TGTGCCAGCTCACCTGACGGGGCGTGGGAGCAGTACTTC
CASSPDGAWEQYF
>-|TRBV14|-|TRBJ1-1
TGTGCCAGCAGCCGCTACCTCGCAGCCAACACTGAAGCTTTCTTT
CASSRYLAANTEAFF
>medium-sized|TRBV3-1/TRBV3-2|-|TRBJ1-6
TGTGCCAGCAGCCAAGCCGAAGCTCAGGGTCCCCTCCACTTT
CASSQAEAQGPLHF
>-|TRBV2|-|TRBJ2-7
TGTGCCAGCAGTGGCTCCTACGAGCAGTACTTC
CASSGSYEQYF
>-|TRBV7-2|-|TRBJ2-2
TGTGCCAGCAATCCGACCAGGGGTTTAGCAACCGGGGAGCTGTTTTTT
CASNPTRGLATGELFF
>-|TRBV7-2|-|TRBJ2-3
TGTGCCAGCAGCCCCGTTGGACAGACACATACGCAGTATTTT
CASSPVGQTHTQYF
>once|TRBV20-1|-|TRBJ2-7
TGCATAGGTCTTCCCCGGGACGAGCAGTACTTC
CIGLPRDEQYF
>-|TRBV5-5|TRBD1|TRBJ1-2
TGTGCCTCCCATTGGACAGGATATGGCTACACCTTC
CASHWTGYGYTF
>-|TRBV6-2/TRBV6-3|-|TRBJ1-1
TGTGCCAGCAGTGTAAGGAACACTGAAGCTTTCTTT
CASSVRNTEAFF
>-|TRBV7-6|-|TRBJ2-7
TGTGCCAGCAGCTTAAGTGCACAGGATTCCCACGAGCAGTACTTC
CASSLSAQDSHEQYF
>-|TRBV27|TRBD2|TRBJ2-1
TGTGCCAGCAGTCCGACTAGCGGGTCATTTGAGGGAGATGAGCAGTTCTTC
CASSPTSGSFEGDEQFF
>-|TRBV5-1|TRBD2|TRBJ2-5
TGCGCCAGCAGCCTAAAAAGCGGCGGGGGAGCCGCGGGGGAGACCCAGTACTTC
CASSLKSGGGAAGETQYF